The clone carrying this T cell receptor beta chain has more than one count but fewer than ten. Original methodology: The authors estimated nucleated cell counts from reference gene primer amplification. Some clones are missing from TCRdb's copy, which holds only in-frame ones; the method was immunoSEQ multiplex PCR. V and J calls and clone size come straight from that table; D and trimming were deduced from the DNA. The sample comprises roughly 190,000 clones, around 87% of which are singletons, and roughly 3.9% rests with the top ten. The sample belongs to a study of blood T cell repertoires in COVID-19. In the study overall: COVID-19 samples from acute and convalescent phases originated in the United States, Italy and Spain.

V shed 4 bases and J shed 3 bases, with 13 bases lying between them. The CDR3 is made up of 14 amino acids. Germline CDR1 SGHRS, CDR2 YFSETQ. Source material: peripheral blood. V usage is TRBV5-1 and J usage is TRBJ1-2; D remains unclear. The receptor was isolated from a man younger than 35 with active or convalescent COVID-19. CDR3 bases: TGCGCCAGCAGCAGCGAGCTTAGTTACTATGGCTACACCTTC. Its translation is CASSSELSYYGYTF.